This T cell receptor (beta chain) stems from a study of cytomegalovirus exposure and HLA in healthy donors. In regard to this clone: The antigen is not known.

Primers included in the PCR were 60 Vbeta and 13 Jbeta primers. Repertoires were generated with immunoSEQ multiplex PCR, while TCRdb's copy carries only in-frame clones and drops some. The repertoire holds 120,000 to 150,000 clones, with roughly four fifths as singletons. Study-level findings and limits: The CMV antigen specificity of a few CMV-associated chains was confirmed through in vitro analysis. Previous analysis showed most TCR beta V segments were productive about 87% or about 30% of the time.

Per germline, CDR1 SGHDT and CDR2 YYEEEE. This CDR3 region has 17 residues. V was shortened by 4 bases and J by 4 bases, with 18 bases between the two germline ends. V is TRBV5-6 and J is TRBJ2-6, with D maybe TRBD2 (6 bases). The clonotype originates from a man between 25 and 39 years old in good health and CMV-seropositive. Sequencing used PBMCs. DNA of the CDR3: TGTGCCAGCAGCACCCGTTGGGTAGCGGCGGGGGCCAACGTCCTGACTTTC. It specifies CASSTRWVAAGANVLTF.